The rows below give T cell receptor beta chains drawn from one sample of a study of CD8 T cells in Susac syndrome. TCRdb independently ran MiXCR on the immunoSEQ multiplex PCR reads; one entry per CDR3 protein. This repertoire shows 400,000 to 550,000 distinct CDR3 sequences, around 83% found once; its top ten account for 0.09% to 0.15%. Source material: CD8+ T cells from PBMCs. Source of these receptors: a human donor with multiple sclerosis. CDR3s leave out the opening cysteine and the closing phenylalanine or tryptophan. Each record gives: V gene, CDR3 length, J gene, CDR3 protein.

TRBV7-6	15	TRBJ2-1	ASSLTLQTSGYNEQF
TRBV30	13	TRBJ2-2	AGRTLGVYTGELF
TRBV6-2/TRBV6-3	13	TRBJ2-1	ASSYEGGSYNEQF
TRBV5-4	13	TRBJ2-5	ASREGQGQQETQY
TRBV27	13	TRBJ2-7	ASSFGIPDSYEQY
TRBV30	13	TRBJ2-1	AWSDNRAAYNEQF
TRBV2	13	TRBJ2-5	ASSGQAGDLETQY
TRBV6-5	13	TRBJ1-1	ASSYVPGVNTEAF
TRBV12-3/TRBV12-4	12	TRBJ1-2	ASSFVWTVYGYT
TRBV27	14	TRBJ2-7	ASSFVPGQGRYEQY
TRBV6-6	13	TRBJ2-5	ASSYPHSGRETQY
TRBV9	16	TRBJ2-6	ASSVEAKGPSGANVLT
TRBV20-1	13	TRBJ2-7	SATRDRGDGYEQY
TRBV28	9	TRBJ1-2	ASSLEGASL
TRBV30	13	TRBJ2-3	AWSEKGLATDTQY
TRBV5-5	13	TRBJ1-1	ASSFPTGRFTEAF
TRBV12-3/TRBV12-4	11	TRBJ1-2	ASSPIQGAGYT